This T cell receptor beta chain was profiled in a study of PD-L1 blockade in urothelial cancer. As for the study in general: Males with urothelial cancer arising in the bladder constituted most of the roughly 30 patients. As for prior chemotherapy regimens, patients had received 0 to 3. Median blood clonality was about 0.086, with about 81,000 unique TCRs.

This table comes from immunoSEQ multiplex PCR, and its TCRdb copy is limited to in-frame clones, with some not included. The sample records some 19,000 clones, 85% to 90% being singletons. Pretreatment sampling and on-treatment sampling together yielded between 1 and 8 samples for each patient. The trim removed 6 bases at V and 0 bases at J, leaving 2 bases unmatched. Germline CDR1 and CDR2: SQVTM and ANQGSEA. The CDR3 covers 13 residues. Here the sequenced sample was PBMCs, taken around atezolizumab (anti-PD-L1) treatment. The chain has TRBV29-1 and TRBJ1-2; 9 nucleotides agree with TRBD1. This clonotype originated in a woman in her fifties or sixties with urothelial cancer. CDR3 in amino acids: CSVYRGPNYGYTF. As DNA, the CDR3 is TGCAGCGTCTACAGGGGGCCTAACTATGGCTACACCTTC.